The clone carrying this T cell receptor (beta chain) is categorized as medium-sized. This entry belongs to a study of early T cells in non-severe SARS-CoV-2 infection. Study as a whole: Sequencing of bulk RNA from unsorted whole blood was done, without chain pairing.

One entry per CDR3 protein results from TCRdb running MiXCR on the 5' RACE reads. Among roughly 12,000 distinct CDR3 sequences listed, around 4.9% were seen once. V shed 5 bases and J 1 base; nucleotides not matched to a gene: 7. The CDR3 loop spans 15 amino acids. Looked up from germline, CDR1 is LGHNA and CDR2 is YSLEER. Sequencing was carried out using whole blood. V usage is TRBV4-3 and J usage is TRBJ2-7; 8 bases line up with TRBD1. This sequence was found in an adult who was a healthcare worker with PCR-confirmed SARS-CoV-2 infection or an uninfected control (not recorded which). CDR3 amino acids: CASSSSQGASYEQYF. The DNA of the CDR3 is TGCGCCAGCAGCTCTTCTCAGGGGGCATCCTACGAGCAGTACTTC.